Described below is a single T cell receptor beta chain sequence and its context. As handled by the study authors: Scientists estimated how many nucleated cells there were by amplifying reference gene primers. The method was immunoSEQ multiplex PCR; TCRdb's version includes in-frame clones alone and lacks a portion of them. V and J calls and clone size come straight from that table; D and trimming were deduced from the DNA. This table has about 200,000 clones, roughly 82% appearing once. The sample originates from a study of blood T cell repertoires in COVID-19. Study-level background: Donors in the United States, Italy and Spain gave samples during acute or convalescent COVID-19.

The V and J ends lost 4 bases and 0 bases respectively, with 14 bases between them. The CDR3 extends over 16 amino acids. Germline V lookup: CDR1 SGHTA, CDR2 FQGNSA. The chain combines TRBV7-2 with TRBJ2-3; D call uncertain. This TCR derives from a human donor in a cohort sampled during active COVID-19. The sample taken for sequencing was peripheral blood. CDR3 in amino acids: CASSSLGGQSTDTQYF. DNA for the CDR3: TGTGCCAGCAGCTCTCTAGGCGGCCAAAGCACAGATACGCAGTATTTT.